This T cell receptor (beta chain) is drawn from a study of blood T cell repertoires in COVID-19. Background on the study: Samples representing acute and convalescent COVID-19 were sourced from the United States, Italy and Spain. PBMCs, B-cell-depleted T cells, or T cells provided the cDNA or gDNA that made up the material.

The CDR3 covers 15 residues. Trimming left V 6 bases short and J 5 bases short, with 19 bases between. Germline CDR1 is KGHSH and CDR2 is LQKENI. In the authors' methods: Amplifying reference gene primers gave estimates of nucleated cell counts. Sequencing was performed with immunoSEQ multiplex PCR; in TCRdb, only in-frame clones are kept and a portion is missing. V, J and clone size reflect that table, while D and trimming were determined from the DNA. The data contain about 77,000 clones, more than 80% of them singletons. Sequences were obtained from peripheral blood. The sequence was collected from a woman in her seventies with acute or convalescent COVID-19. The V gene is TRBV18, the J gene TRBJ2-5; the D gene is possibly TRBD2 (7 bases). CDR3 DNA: TGTGCCAGCTCCCCTCCTGGGGGGGCCCGCGAGACCCAGTACTTC. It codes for CASSPPGGARETQYF.